Listed below are T cell receptor beta chains from one sample, sequenced in a study of T cell changes during pregnancy in multiple sclerosis. TCRdb's copy holds only in-frame clones and misses some; the assay was immunoSEQ multiplex PCR. The data hold 65,000 to 95,000 clones, with 70% to 90% observed a single time. The starting material was peripheral blood, obtained before pregnancy. The receptors were gathered from a female donor with multiple sclerosis, enrolled in a pregnancy study. Each CDR3 is given with its conserved first and last residue. The order of the fields is D gene, clone size, J gene, V gene, CDR3 protein, CDR3 DNA. The D gene is left open where the match is weak. The size entry is marked missing in some rows and otherwise reads once, few, many or a size class.

>TRBD2|-|TRBJ2-7|TRBV7-3
CASSLRGGTNQQYF
TGTGCCAGCAGCTTACGGGGGGGCACGAACCAGCAGTACTTC
>-|-|TRBJ2-7|TRBV18
CASSPQGITYEQYF
TGTGCCAGCTCACCACAGGGGATTACCTACGAGCAGTACTTC
>TRBD2|once|TRBJ2-2|TRBV2
CASGGRLAGGAGELFF
TGTGCCAGTGGAGGGAGACTAGCGGGGGGGGCCGGGGAGCTGTTTTTT
>-|-|TRBJ2-1|TRBV7-3
CASSLSGSQYNEQFF
TGTGCCAGCAGCTTATCGGGGTCTCAATACAATGAGCAGTTCTTC
>-|-|TRBJ1-6|TRBV7-9
CASSTWTDSPLHF
TGTGCCAGCAGCACATGGACAGATTCACCCCTCCACTTT
>-|-|TRBJ2-2|TRBV5-1
CASSLSRARGYTGELFF
TGCGCCAGCAGCTTGAGTCGAGCCCGGGGGTACACCGGGGAGCTGTTTTTT
>TRBD2|-|TRBJ2-7|TRBV4-3
CASSQQLAGDYEQYF
TGCGCCAGCAGCCAGCAACTAGCGGGGGACTACGAGCAGTACTTC
>-|-|TRBJ2-7|TRBV10-3
CAIRAAGQFYEQYF
TGTGCCATCAGGGCCGCGGGACAGTTCTACGAGCAGTACTTC
>TRBD2|-|TRBJ2-1|TRBV6-4
CASSAGGVNEQFF
TGTGCCAGCAGTGCGGGGGGGGTCAATGAGCAGTTCTTC
>TRBD2|-|TRBJ2-5|TRBV18
CASTDRRSGGQETQYF
TGTGCCAGCACCGACCGGAGGAGCGGGGGACAAGAGACCCAGTACTTC
>-|-|TRBJ2-7|TRBV7-8
CASSFAAMGGYEQYF
TGTGCCAGCAGCTTCGCGGCGATGGGGGGCTACGAGCAGTACTTC
>TRBD1|-|TRBJ2-7|TRBV5-4
CASSPATGTGIYEQYF
TGTGCCAGCAGCCCAGCGACCGGGACAGGGATCTATGAGCAGTACTTC
>TRBD1|-|TRBJ1-1|TRBV18
CASSTKTGGHTEAFF
TGTGCCAGCTCGACGAAAACAGGGGGACACACTGAAGCTTTCTTT
>-|once|TRBJ2-3|TRBV5-1
CASSLRGRGGATDTQYF
TGCGCCAGCAGCTTAAGGGGGAGGGGAGGGGCAACAGATACGCAGTATTTT
>-|-|TRBJ2-7|TRBV27
CASSLSLDSSYEQYF
TGTGCCAGCAGTTTATCCCTGGACTCCTCCTACGAGCAGTACTTC
>-|-|TRBJ1-2|TRBV1
CTSSQPTPQTPYTF
TGCACCAGCAGCCAACCTACCCCACAGACACCCTACACCTTC
>-|-|TRBJ1-2|TRBV19
CASSRMEGYTF
TGTGCCAGTAGTCGGATGGAGGGCTACACCTTC
>TRBD1|-|TRBJ1-5|TRBV2
CASSVTGVNQPQHF
TGTGCCAGCAGCGTTACAGGGGTCAATCAGCCCCAGCATTTT
>-|-|TRBJ1-2|TRBV15
CATSVNLAGADYGYTF
TGTGCCACCAGCGTCAACCTGGCGGGGGCCGACTATGGCTACACCTTC
>TRBD2|-|TRBJ2-1|TRBV9
CASSVGGGGAANEQFF
TGTGCCAGCAGCGTAGGGGGCGGGGGGGCGGCCAATGAGCAGTTCTTC
>TRBD1|-|TRBJ2-5|TRBV9
CASCPTGTGLTQYF
TGTGCCAGCTGCCCGACCGGGACAGGGCTAACCCAGTACTTC
>-|-|TRBJ2-4|TRBV5-6
CASSWGGRVPAKNIQYF
TGTGCCAGCAGCTGGGGGGGCAGGGTCCCTGCCAAAAACATTCAGTACTTC
>-|-|TRBJ1-2|TRBV2
CASKGTWANYGYTF
TGTGCCAGCAAAGGGACATGGGCTAACTATGGCTACACCTTC
>TRBD1|-|TRBJ2-7|TRBV7-9
CASSLGDRGNEQYF
TGTGCCAGCAGCCTAGGGGACAGGGGTAACGAGCAGTACTTC
>-|-|TRBJ1-1|TRBV18
CASSLATGTTEAFF
TGTGCCAGCTCACTGGCCACAGGAACCACTGAAGCTTTCTTT
>-|once|TRBJ2-1|TRBV4-3
CASSQDGLFLRIDEQFF
TGCGCCAGCAGCCAAGACGGACTATTCCTACGGATCGATGAGCAGTTCTTC